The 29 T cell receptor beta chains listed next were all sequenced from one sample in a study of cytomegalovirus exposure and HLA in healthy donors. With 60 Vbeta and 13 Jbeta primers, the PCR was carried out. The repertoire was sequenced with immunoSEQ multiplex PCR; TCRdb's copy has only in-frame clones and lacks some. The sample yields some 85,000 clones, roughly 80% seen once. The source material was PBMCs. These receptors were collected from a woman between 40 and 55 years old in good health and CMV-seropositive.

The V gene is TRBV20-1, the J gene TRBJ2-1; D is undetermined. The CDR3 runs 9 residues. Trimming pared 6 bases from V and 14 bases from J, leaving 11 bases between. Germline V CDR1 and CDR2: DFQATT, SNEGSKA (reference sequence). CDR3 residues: CSARLGEFF. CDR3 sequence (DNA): TGCAGTGCCAGGTTGGGTGAGTTCTTC.

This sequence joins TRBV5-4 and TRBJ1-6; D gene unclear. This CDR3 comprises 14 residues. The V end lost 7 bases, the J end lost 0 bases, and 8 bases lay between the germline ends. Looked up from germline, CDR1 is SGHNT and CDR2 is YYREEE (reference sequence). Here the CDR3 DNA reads TGTGCCAGCGGAGAAAGCTCCTATAATTCACCCCTCCACTTT. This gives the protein CASGESSYNSPLHF.

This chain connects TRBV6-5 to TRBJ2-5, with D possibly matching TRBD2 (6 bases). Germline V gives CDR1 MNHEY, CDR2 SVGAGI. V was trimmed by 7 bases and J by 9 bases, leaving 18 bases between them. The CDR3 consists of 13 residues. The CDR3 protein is CASNGGAPGAQYF. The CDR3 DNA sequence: TGTGCCAGCAACGGAGGGGCTCCCGGGGCCCAGTACTTC.

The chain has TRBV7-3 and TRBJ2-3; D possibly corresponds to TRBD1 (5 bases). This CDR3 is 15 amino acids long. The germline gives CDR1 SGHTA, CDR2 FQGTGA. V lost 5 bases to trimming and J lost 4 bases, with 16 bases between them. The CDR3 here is CASSPVSWGPDTQYF. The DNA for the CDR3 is TGTGCCAGCAGCCCCGTATCATGGGGCCCAGATACGCAGTATTTT.

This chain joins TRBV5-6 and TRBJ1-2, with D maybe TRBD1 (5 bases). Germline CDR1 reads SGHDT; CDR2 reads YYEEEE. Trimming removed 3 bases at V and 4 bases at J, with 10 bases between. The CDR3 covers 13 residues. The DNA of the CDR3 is TGTGCCAGCAGCTCAGGGTTTAGCTATGGCTACACCTTC. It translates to CASSSGFSYGYTF.

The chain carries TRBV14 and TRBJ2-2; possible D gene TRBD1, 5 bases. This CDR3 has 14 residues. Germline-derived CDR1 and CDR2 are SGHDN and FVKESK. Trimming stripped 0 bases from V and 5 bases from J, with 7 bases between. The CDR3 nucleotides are TGTGCCAGCAGCCAAGAGCCAGGGACCGGGGAGCTGTTTTTT. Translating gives CASSQEPGTGELFF.

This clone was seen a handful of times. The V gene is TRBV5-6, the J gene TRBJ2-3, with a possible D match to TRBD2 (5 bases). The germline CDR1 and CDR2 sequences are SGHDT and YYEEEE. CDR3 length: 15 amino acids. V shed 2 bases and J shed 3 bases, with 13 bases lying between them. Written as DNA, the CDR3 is TGTGCCAGCAGCTTTATCGGGGAATGGACAGATACGCAGTATTTT. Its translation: CASSFIGEWTDTQYF.

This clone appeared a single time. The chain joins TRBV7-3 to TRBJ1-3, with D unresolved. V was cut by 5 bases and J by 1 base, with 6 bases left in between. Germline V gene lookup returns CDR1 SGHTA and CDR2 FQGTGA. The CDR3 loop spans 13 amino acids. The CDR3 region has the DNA TGTGCCAGCAGCCAACAGTCTGGAAACACCATATATTTT. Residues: CASSQQSGNTIYF.

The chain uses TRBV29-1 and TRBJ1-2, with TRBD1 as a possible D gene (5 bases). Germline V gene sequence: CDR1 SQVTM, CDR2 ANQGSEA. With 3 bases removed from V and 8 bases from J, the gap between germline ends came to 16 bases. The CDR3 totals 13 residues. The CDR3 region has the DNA TGCAGCGTTGATAGGCAGGGCGTCTTAGGCTACACCTTC. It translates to CSVDRQGVLGYTF.

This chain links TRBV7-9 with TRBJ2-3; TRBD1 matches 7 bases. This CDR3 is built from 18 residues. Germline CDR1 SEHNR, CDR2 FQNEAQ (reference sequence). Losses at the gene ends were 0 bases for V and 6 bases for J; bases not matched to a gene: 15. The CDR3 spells CASSLALSWQGESDTQYF. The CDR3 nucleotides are TGTGCCAGCAGCTTAGCGCTCTCTTGGCAGGGGGAATCTGATACGCAGTATTTT.

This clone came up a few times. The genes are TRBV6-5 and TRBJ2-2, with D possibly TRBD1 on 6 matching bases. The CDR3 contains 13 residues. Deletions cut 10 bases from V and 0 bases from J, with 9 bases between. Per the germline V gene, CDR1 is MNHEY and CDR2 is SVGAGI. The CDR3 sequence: CAIQGTNTGELFF. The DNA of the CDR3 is TGTGCCATACAGGGCACGAACACCGGGGAGCTGTTTTTT.

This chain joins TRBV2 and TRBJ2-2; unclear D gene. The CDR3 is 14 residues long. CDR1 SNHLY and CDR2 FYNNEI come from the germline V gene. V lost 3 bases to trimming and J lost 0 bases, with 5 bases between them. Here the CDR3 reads CASSDGANTGELFF. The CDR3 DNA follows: TGTGCCAGCAGTGACGGTGCGAACACCGGGGAGCTGTTTTTT.

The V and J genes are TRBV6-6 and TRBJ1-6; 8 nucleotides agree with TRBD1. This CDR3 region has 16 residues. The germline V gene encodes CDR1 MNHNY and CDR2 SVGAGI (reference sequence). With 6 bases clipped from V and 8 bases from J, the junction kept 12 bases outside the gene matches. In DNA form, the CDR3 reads TGTGCCAGCAGCTACATCGAGACAGGGGTCGATTCACCCCTCCACTTT. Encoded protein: CASSYIETGVDSPLHF.

This chain's CDR3 is CASSEHSGSSTDTQYF. The CDR3 DNA reads TGTGCCAGCAGCGAACATAGCGGGAGCTCCACAGATACGCAGTATTTT. The chain links TRBV7-2 to TRBJ2-3; TRBD2 matches at 9 bases. Germline trimming cut 5 bases from V and 2 bases from J; bases unmatched to any gene: 8. In germline, CDR1 is SGHTA, CDR2 FQGNSA. The CDR3 runs to 16 residues.

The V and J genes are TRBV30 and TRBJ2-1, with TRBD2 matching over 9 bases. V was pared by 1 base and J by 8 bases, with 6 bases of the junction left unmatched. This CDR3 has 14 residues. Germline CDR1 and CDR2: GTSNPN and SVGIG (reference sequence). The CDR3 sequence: CAWSGVSGRYEQFF. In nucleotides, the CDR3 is TGTGCCTGGAGTGGTGTTAGCGGGAGATATGAGCAGTTCTTC.

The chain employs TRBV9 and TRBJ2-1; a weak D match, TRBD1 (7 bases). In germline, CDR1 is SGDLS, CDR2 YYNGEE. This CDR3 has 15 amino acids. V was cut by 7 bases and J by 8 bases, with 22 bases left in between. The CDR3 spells CASSYAGGGYDEQFF. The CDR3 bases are TGTGCCAGCTCCTACGCAGGGGGAGGATACGATGAGCAGTTCTTC.

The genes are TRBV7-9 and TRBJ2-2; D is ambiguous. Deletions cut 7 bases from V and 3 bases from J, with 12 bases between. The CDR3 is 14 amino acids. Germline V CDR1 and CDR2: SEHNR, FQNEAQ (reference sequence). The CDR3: CASTFSSYTGELFF. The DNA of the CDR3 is TGTGCCAGCACCTTCTCTTCGTACACCGGGGAGCTGTTTTTT.

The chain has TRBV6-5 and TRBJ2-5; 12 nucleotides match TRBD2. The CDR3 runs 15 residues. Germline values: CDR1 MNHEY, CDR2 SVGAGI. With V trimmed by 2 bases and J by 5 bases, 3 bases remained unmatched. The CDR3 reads CASSYALAGGETQYF. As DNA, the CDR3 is TGTGCCAGCAGTTACGCGCTAGCGGGAGGGGAGACCCAGTACTTC.

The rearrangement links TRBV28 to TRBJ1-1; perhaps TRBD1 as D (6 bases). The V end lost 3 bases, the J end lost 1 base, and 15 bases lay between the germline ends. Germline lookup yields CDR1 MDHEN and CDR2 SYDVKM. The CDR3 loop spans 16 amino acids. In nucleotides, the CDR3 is TGTGCCAGCAGTTTGGGTCGGGGGGCATCGAACACTGAAGCTTTCTTT. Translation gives CASSLGRGASNTEAFF.

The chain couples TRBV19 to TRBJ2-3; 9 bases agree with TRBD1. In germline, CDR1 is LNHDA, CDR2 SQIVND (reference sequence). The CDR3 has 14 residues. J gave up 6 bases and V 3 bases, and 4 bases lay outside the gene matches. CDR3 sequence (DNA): TGTGCCAGTAGTATGGGGACAGGGTTCGATACGCAGTATTTT. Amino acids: CASSMGTGFDTQYF.

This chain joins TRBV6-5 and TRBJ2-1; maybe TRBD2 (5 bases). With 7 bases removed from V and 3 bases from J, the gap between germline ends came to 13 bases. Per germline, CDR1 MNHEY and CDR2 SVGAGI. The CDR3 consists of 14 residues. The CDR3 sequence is CASKRAESYNEQFF. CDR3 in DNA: TGTGCCAGCAAGAGAGCGGAGAGCTACAATGAGCAGTTCTTC.

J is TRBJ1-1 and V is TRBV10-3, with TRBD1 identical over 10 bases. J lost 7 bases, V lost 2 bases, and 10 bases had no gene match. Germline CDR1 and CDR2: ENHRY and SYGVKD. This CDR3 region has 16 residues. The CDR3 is CAISEREGQGVGEAFF. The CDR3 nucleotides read TGTGCCATCAGTGAGAGGGAAGGACAGGGGGTTGGTGAAGCTTTCTTT.

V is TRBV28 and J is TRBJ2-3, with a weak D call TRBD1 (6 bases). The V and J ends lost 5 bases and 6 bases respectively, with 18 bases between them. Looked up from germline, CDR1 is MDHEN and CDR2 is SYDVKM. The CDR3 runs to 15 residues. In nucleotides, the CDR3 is TGTGCCAGCAGTCTCATCAGGGGTTTGGGGGATACGCAGTATTTT. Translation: CASSLIRGLGDTQYF.

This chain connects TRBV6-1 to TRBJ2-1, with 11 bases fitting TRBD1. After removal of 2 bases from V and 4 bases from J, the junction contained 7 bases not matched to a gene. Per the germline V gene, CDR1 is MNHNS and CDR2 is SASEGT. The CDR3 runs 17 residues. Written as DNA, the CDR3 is TGTGCCAGCAGTGAAAGGACAGGGGGCGGGGTGTACAATGAGCAGTTCTTC. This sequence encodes CASSERTGGGVYNEQFF.

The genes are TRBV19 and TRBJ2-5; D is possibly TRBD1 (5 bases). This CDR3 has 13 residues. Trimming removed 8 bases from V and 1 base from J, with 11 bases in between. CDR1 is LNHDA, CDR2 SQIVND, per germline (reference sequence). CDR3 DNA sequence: TGTGCCAGTGGCCAAGGGGTCCAAGAGACCCAGTACTTC. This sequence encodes CASGQGVQETQYF.

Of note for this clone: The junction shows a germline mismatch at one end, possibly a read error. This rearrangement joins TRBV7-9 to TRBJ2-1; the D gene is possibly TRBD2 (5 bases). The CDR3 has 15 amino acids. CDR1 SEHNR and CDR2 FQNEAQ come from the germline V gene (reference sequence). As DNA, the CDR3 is TGTTCCAGCAGCCCTTCCCGGGATATTTATGATGAGCAGTTCTTC. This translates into CSSSPSRDIYDEQFF.

The CDR3 loop is CASSGGVSNQPQHF. CDR3 in DNA: TGTGCCAGCAGTGGGGGCGTCAGCAATCAGCCCCAGCATTTT. The chain joins TRBV6-5 to TRBJ1-5, with a weak D call TRBD1 (6 bases). The CDR3 runs to 14 residues. Trimming shortened V by 5 bases and J by 1 base, and 9 bases separated the two germline ends. The germline V gene has CDR1 MNHEY and CDR2 SVGAGI.

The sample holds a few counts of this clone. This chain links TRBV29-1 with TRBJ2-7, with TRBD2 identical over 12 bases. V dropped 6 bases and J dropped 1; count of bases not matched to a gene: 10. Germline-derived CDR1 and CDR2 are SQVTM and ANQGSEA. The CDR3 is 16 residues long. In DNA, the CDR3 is TGCAGCGTCCGGGTCCAACTAGCGGGAGGATCCTACGAGCAGTACTTC. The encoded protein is CSVRVQLAGGSYEQYF.

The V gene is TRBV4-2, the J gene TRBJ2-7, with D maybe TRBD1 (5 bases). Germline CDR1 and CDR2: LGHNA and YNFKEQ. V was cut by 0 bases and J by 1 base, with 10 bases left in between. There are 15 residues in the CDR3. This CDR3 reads CASSQDLDSSYEQYF. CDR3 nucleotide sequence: TGTGCCAGCAGCCAAGATCTAGACAGTTCCTACGAGCAGTACTTC.